The 2 T cell receptor beta chains given below trace back to one sample, sequenced in a study of blood T cell repertoires in COVID-19. TCRdb keeps only in-frame clones here, not all; method: immunoSEQ multiplex PCR. This table has over 55,000 clones, around 83% appearing once. Sequencing input: peripheral blood. The receptors derive from a man aged 50 to 60 with active COVID-19.

The chain links TRBV27 to TRBJ2-5, with TRBD2 matching 11 bases. The CDR3 length is 14 residues. After removal of 6 bases from V and 3 bases from J, the junction contained 3 bases not matched to a gene. The germline V gene has CDR1 MNHEY and CDR2 SMNVEV (reference sequence). The CDR3 coding sequence is TGTGCCAGCAGAGTAGCGGGAGGGGAAGAGACCCAGTACTTC. As protein: CASRVAGGEETQYF.

The chain employs TRBV18 and TRBJ1-6; D is unresolved. V was pared by 0 bases and J by 8 bases, with 11 bases between. The CDR3 contains 15 residues. The germline CDR1 and CDR2 sequences are KGHSH and LQKENI. The CDR3 sequence is CASSPPPGIHSPLHF. CDR3 sequence (DNA): TGTGCCAGCTCACCACCACCGGGGATCCATTCACCCCTCCACTTT.